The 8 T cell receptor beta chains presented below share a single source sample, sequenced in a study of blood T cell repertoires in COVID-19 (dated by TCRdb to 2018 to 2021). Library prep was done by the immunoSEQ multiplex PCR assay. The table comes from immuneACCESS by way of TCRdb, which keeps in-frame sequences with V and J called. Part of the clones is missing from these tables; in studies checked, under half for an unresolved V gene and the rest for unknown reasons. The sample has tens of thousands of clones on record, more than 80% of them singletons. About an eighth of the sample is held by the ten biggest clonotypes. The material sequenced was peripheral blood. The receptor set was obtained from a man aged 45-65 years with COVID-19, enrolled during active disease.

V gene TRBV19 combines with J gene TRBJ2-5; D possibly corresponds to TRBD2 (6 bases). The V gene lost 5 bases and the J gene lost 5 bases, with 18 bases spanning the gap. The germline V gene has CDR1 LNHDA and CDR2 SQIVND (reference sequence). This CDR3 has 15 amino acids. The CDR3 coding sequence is TGTGCCAGTAGTGTGTGGGAGAGGGCGGGGGAGACCCAGTACTTC. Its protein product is CASSVWERAGETQYF.

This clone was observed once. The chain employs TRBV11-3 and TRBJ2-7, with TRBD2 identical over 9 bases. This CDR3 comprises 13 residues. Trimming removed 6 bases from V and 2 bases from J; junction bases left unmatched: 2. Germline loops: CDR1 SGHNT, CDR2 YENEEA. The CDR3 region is CASSSGGPYEQYF. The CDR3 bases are TGTGCCAGCAGTAGCGGGGGACCCTACGAGCAGTACTTC.

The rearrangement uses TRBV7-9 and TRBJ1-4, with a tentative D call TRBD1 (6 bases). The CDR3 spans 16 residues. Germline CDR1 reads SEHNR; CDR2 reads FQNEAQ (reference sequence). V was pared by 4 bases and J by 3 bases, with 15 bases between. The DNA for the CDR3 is TGTGCCAGCAGCTACTCGGGGGCGGGAGCTAATGAAAAACTGTTTTTT. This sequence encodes CASSYSGAGANEKLFF. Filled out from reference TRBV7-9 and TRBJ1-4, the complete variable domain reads DTGVSQNPRHKITKRGQNVTFRCDPISEHNRLYWYRQTLGQGPEFLTYFQNEAQLEKSRLLSDRFSAERPKGSFSTLEIQRTEQGDSAMYLCASSYSGAGANEKLFFGSGTQLSVL.

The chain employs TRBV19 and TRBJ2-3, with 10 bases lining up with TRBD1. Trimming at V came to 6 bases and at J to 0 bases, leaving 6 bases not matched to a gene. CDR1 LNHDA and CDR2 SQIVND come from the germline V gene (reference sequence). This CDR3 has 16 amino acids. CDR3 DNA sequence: TGTGCCAGTAGAAAAGGGACAGGGGCTAGCACAGATACGCAGTATTTT. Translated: CASRKGTGASTDTQYF. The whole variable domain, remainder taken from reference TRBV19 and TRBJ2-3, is DGGITQSPKYLFRKEGQNVTLSCEQNLNHDAMYWYRQDPGQGLRLIYYSQIVNDFQKGDIAEGYSVSREKKESFPLTVTSAQKNPTAFYLCASRKGTGASTDTQYFGPGTRLTVL.

The CDR3 coding sequence is TGCGCCAGCAGCCCTCTTGGGACACTGAGCTCTGGGGCCAACGTCCTGACTTTC. Amino acid sequence: CASSPLGTLSSGANVLTF. This chain uses TRBV5-1 with TRBJ2-6, with TRBD1 as a possible D gene (6 bases). The V end lost 4 bases, the J end lost 0 bases, and 17 bases lay between the germline ends. This CDR3 is built from 18 residues. Per the germline V gene, CDR1 is SGHRS and CDR2 is YFSETQ. The variable domain in full, with the rest retrieved from reference TRBV5-1 and TRBJ2-6, is KAGVTQTPRYLIKTRGQQVTLSCSPISGHRSVSWYQQTPGQGLQFLFEYFSETQRNKGNFPGRFSGRQFSNSRSEMNVSTLELGDSALYLCASSPLGTLSSGANVLTFGAGSRLTVL.

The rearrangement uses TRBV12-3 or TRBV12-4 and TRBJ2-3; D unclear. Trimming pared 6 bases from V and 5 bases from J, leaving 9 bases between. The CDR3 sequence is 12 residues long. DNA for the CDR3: TGTGCCAGCAGCTCTTACGGAGATACGCAGTATTTT. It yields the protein CASSSYGDTQYF.

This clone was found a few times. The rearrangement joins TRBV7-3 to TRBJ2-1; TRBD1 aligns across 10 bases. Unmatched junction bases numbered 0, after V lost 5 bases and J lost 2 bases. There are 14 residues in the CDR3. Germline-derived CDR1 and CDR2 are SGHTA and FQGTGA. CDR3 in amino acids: CASSGQGAYNEQFF. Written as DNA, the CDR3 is TGTGCCAGCAGCGGACAGGGGGCCTACAATGAGCAGTTCTTC.

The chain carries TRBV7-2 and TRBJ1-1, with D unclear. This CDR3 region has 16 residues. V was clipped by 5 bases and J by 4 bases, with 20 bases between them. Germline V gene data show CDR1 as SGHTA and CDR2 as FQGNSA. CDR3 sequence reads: CASSPRGSSVGTEAFF. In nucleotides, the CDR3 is TGTGCCAGCAGCCCCCGTGGGAGCAGCGTAGGCACTGAAGCTTTCTTT.